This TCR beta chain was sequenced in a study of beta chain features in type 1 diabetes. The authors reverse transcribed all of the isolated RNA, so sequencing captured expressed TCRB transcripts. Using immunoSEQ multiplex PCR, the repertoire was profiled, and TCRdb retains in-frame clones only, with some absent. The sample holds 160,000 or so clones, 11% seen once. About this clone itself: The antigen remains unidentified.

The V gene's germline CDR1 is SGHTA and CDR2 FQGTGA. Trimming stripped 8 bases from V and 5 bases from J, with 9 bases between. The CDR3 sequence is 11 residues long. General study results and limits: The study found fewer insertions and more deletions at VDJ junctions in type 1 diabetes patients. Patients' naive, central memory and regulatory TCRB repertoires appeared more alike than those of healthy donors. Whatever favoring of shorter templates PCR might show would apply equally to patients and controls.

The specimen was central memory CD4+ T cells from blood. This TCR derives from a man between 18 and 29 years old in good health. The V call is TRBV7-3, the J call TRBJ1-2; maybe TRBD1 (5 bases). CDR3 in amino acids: CASGEGYGYTF. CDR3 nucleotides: TGTGCCAGCGGGGAGGGGTATGGCTACACCTTC.